This paragraph covers one T cell receptor (beta chain) sequence. The CDR3 spans 15 residues. The V gene's germline CDR1 is SNHLY and CDR2 FYNNEI. Trimming removed 2 bases from V and 4 bases from J; junction bases left unmatched: 6. This sample is drawn from a study of control samples from healthy donors and cancer patients. The assay was immunoSEQ multiplex PCR, and TCRdb's table has in-frame clones only and misses some. The repertoire holds roughly 90,000 clones, with around 80% as singletons. The source material was blood. The receptor comes from a woman aged 60-75 years in good health. The chain employs TRBV2 and TRBJ2-3, with 7 bases lining up with TRBD1. The CDR3 DNA reads TGTGCCAGCAGTGAATGGGGCACAGGGGCAGATACGCAGTATTTT. Translated: CASSEWGTGADTQYF.